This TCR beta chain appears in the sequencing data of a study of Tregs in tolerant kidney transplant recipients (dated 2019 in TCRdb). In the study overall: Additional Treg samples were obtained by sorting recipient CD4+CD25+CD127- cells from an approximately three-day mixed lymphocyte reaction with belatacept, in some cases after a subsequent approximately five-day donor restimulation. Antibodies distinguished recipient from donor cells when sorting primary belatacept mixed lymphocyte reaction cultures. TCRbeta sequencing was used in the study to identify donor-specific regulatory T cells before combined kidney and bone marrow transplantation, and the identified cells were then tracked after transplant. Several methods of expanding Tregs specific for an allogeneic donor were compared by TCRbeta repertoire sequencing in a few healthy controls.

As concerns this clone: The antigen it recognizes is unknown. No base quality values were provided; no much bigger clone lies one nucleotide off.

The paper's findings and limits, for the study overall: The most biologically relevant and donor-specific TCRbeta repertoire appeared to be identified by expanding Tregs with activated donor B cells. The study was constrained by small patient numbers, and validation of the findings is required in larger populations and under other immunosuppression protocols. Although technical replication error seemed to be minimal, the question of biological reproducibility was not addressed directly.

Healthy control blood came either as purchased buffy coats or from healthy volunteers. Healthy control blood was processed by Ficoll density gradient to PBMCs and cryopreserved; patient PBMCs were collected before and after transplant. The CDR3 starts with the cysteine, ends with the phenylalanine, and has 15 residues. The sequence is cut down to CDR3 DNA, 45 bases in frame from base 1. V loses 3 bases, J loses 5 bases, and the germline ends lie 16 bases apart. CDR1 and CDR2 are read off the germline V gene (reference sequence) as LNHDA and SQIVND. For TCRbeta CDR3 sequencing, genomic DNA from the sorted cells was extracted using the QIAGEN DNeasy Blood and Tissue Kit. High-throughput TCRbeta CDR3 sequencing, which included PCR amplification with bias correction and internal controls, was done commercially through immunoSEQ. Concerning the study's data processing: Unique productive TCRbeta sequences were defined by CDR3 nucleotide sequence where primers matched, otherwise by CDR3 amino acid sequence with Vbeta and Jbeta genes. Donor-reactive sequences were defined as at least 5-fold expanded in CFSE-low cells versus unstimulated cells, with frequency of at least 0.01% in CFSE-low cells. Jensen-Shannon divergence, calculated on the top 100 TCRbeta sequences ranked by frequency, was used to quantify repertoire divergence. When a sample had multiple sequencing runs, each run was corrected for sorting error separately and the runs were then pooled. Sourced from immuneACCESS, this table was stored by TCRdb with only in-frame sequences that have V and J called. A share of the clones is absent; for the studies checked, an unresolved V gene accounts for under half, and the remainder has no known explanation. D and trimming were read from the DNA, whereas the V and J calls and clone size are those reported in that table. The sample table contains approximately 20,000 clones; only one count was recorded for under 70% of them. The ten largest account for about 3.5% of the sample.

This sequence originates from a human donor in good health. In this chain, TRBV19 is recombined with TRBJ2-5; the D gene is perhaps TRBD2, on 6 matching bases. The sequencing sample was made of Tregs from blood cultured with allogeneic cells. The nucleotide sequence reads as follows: TGTGCCAGTAGTATCGTGGCCGGGGGATGGGAGACCCAGTACTTC. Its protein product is CASSIVAGGWETQYF.